This T cell receptor (beta chain) was identified in a study of T cell responses to AZD1222 COVID-19 vaccine. Study-wide points: The study sampled repertoires only after the peak T cell response. It should be noted that donors were predominantly white British and more often female, and clonal diversity was possibly underestimated. Only a handful of AZD1222 recipients were seropositive at baseline.

V lost 9 bases to trimming and J lost 0 bases; unmatched junction nucleotides: 12. Germline CDR1 and CDR2: ENHRY and SYGVKD. There are 17 residues in the CDR3. About this clone itself: No antigen is known for it.

Sequenced by immunoSEQ multiplex PCR; TCRdb stores in-frame clones only, minus some. The data show 90,000 to 110,000 clones, approximately 91% seen once. The sequencing here drew on peripheral blood, taken on day 0 of AZD1222 vaccination. The chain is built from TRBV10-3 and TRBJ1-5; 9 bases are a match to TRBD1. The origin of this receptor is an adult in good health. The CDR3 reads CAISEGQGVYSNQPQHF. DNA of the CDR3: TGTGCCATTAGCGAGGGACAGGGCGTTTATAGCAATCAGCCCCAGCATTTT.